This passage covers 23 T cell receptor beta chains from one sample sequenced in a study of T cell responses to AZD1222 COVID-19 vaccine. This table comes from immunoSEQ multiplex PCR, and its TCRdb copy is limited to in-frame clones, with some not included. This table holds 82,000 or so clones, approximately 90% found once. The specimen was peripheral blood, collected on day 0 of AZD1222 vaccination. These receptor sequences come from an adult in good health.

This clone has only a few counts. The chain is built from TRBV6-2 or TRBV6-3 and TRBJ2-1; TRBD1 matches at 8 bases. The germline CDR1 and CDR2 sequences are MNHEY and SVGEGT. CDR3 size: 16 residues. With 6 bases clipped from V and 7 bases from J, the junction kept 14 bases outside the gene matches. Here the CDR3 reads CASSKSTGGSRNEQFF. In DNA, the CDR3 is TGTGCCAGCAGCAAGAGCACAGGGGGATCAAGGAATGAGCAGTTCTTC.

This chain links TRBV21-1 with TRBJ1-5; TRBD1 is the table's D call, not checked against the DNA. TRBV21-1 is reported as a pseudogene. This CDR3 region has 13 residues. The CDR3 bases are TGTGCCAGCAGCAGCTCGACAGGGCGGTGCCAGCATTTT. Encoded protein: CASSSSTGRCQHF.

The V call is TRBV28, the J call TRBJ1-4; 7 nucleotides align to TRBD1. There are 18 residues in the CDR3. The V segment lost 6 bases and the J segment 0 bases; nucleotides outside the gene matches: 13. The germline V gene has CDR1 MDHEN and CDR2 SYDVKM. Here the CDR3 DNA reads TGTGCCAGCAGCCTCGCTGGACAGGTCTTAGCAACTAATGAAAAACTGTTTTTT. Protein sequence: CASSLAGQVLATNEKLFF.

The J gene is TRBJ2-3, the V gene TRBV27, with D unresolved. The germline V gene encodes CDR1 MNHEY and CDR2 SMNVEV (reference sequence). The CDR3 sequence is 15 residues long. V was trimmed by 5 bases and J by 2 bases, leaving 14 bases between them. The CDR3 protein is CASSHRNKPTDTQYF. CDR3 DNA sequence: TGTGCCAGCAGTCATCGGAACAAACCCACAGATACGCAGTATTTT.

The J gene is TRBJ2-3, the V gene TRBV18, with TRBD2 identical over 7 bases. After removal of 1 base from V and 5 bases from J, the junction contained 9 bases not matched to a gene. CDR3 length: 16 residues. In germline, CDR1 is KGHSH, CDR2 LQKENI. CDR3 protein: CASSPQTGGGGDTQYF. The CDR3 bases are TGTGCCAGCTCACCACAGACGGGGGGAGGTGGAGATACGCAGTATTTT.

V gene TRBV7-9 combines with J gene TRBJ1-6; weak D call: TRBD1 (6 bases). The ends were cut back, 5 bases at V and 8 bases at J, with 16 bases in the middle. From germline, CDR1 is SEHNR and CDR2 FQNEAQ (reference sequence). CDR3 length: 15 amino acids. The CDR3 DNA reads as TGTGCCAGCAGCCTAGACGGGACATCCTATTCACCCCTCCACTTT. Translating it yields CASSLDGTSYSPLHF.

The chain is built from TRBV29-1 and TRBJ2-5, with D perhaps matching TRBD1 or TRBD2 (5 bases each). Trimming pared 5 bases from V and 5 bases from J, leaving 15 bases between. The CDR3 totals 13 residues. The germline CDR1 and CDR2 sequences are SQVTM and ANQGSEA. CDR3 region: CSVRAGGTETQYF. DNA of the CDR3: TGCAGCGTTCGGGCTGGGGGTACGGAGACCCAGTACTTC. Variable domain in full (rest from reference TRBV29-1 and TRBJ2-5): SAVISQKPSRDICQRGTSLTIQCQVDSQVTMMFWYRQQPGQSLTLIATANQGSEATYESGFVIDKFPISRPNLTFSTLTVSNMSPEDSSIYLCSVRAGGTETQYFGPGTRLLVL.

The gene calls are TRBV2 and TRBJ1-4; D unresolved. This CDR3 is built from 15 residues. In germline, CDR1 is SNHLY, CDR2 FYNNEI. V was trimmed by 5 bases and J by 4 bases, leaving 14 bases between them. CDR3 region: CASSREPIYNEKLFF. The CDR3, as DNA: TGTGCCAGCAGTAGAGAACCGATTTATAATGAAAAACTGTTTTTT.

The CDR3 reads CASTLRSRDGAFF. In nucleotides, the CDR3 is TGTGCCAGCACCTTACGTAGCCGGGACGGAGCTTTCTTT. The gene calls are TRBV6-6 and TRBJ1-1; D is possibly TRBD1 (5 bases). The CDR3 spans 13 residues. V gave up 7 bases and J gave up 10 bases, with 19 bases separating them. CDR1 and CDR2 (germline): MNHNY, SVGAGI (reference sequence).

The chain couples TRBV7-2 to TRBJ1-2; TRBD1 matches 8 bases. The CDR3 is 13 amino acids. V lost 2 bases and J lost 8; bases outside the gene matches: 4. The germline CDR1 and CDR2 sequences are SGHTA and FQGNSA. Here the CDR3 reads CASSLQGARGYTF. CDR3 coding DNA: TGTGCCAGCAGCTTACAGGGGGCGCGGGGCTACACCTTC. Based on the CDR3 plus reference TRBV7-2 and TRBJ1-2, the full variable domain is GAGVSQSPSNKVTEKGKDVELRCDPISGHTALYWYRQSLGQGLEFLIYFQGNSAPDKSGLPSDRFSAERTGGSVSTLTIQRTQQEDSAVYLCASSLQGARGYTFGSGTRLTVV.

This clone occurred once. The CDR3, as DNA: TGTGCCAGCAGCTTTAGGACGACAGGGAACCACGAGCAGTACTTC. It is translated as CASSFRTTGNHEQYF. The V gene is TRBV5-6, the J gene TRBJ2-7; TRBD1 agrees at 7 bases. The V gene's germline CDR1 is SGHDT and CDR2 YYEEEE. The ends lost 2 bases at V and 5 bases at J; junction bases unmatched: 10. The length of the CDR3 is 15 residues.

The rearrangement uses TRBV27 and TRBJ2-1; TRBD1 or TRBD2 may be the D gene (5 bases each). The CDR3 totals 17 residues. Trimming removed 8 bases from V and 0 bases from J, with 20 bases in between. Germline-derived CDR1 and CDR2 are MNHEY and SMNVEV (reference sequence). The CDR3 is CASCRGAQDLSYNEQFF. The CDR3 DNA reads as TGTGCCAGCTGCCGAGGGGCCCAAGACCTCTCCTACAATGAGCAGTTCTTC.

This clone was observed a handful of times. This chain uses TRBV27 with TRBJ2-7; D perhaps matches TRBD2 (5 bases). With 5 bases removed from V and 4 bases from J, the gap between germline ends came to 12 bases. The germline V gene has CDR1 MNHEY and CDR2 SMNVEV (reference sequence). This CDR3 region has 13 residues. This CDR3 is CASSTIGLYEQYF. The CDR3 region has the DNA TGTGCCAGCAGTACCATCGGACTGTACGAGCAGTACTTC.

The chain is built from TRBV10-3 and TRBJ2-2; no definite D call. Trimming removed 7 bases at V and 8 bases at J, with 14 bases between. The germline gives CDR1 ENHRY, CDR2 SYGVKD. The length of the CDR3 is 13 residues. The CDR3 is CAITLSLPGELFF. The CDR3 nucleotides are TGTGCCATCACCCTCTCCCTACCGGGGGAGCTGTTTTTT.

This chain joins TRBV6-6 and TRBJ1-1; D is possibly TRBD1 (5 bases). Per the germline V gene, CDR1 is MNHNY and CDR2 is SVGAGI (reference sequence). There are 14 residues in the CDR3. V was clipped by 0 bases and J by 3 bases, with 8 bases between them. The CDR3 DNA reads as TGTGCCAGCAGTTACTCGGGGGGGTACACTGAAGCTTTCTTT. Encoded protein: CASSYSGGYTEAFF.

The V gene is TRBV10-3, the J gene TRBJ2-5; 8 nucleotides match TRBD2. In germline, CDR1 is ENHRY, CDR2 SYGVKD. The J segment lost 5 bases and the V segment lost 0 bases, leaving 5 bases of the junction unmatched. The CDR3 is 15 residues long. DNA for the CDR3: TGTGCCATCAGTGAGTCGAGCGGGGGAAGGGAGACCCAGTACTTC. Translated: CAISESSGGRETQYF.

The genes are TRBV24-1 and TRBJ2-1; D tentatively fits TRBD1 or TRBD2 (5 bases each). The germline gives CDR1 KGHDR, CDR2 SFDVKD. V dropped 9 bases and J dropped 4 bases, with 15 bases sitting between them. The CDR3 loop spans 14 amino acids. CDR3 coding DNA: TGTGCCACCTCCCAGGGAGAAGGATACAATGAGCAGTTCTTC. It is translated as CATSQGEGYNEQFF.

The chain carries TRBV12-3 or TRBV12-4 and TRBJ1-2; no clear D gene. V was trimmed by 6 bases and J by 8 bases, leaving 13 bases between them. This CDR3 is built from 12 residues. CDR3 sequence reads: CASSYADRGYTF. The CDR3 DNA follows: TGTGCCAGCAGCTACGCCGACCGGGGCTACACCTTC.

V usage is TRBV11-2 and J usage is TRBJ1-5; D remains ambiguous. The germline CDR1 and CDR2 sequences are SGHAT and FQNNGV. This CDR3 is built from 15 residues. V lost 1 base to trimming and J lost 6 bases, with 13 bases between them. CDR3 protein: CASSLGQPPGQPQHF. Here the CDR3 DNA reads TGTGCCAGCAGCTTAGGTCAACCACCAGGTCAGCCCCAGCATTTT.

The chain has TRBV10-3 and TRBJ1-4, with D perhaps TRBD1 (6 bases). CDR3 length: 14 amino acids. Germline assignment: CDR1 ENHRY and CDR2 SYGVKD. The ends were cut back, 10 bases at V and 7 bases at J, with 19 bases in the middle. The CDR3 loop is CATATTGRVEKLFF. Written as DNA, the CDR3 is TGTGCCACCGCTACGACAGGCCGGGTTGAAAAACTGTTTTTT.

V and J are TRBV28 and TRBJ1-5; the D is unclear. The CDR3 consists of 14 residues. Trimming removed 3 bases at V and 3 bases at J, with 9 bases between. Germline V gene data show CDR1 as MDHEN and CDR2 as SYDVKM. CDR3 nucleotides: TGTGCCAGCAGTTTGTCGGGTTTCAATCAGCCCCAGCATTTT. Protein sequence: CASSLSGFNQPQHF.

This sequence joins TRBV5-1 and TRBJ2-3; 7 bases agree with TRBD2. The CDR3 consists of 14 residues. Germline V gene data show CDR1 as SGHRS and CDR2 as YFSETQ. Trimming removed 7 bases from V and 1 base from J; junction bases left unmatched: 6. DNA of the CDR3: TGCGCCAGCGGACTCGGACTAGGCACAGATACGCAGTATTTT. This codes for CASGLGLGTDTQYF.

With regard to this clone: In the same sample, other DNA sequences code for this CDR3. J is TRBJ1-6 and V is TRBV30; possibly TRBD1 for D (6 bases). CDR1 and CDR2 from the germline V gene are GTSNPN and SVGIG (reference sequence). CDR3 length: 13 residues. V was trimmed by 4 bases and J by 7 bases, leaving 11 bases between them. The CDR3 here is CAWTTGRNSPLHF. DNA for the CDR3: TGTGCCTGGACCACAGGGAGAAATTCACCCCTCCACTTT.